This entry concerns a single T cell receptor (beta chain). Its specificity is unknown. This entry belongs to a study of cytomegalovirus exposure and HLA in healthy donors. Study information: In terms of ancestry, the Caucasian-associated cluster contained 75% to 85% of the roughly 400 genotyped donors.

This CDR3 is built from 15 residues. Germline assignment: CDR1 SEHNR and CDR2 FQNEAQ (reference sequence). V lost 3 bases and J lost 0, with 8 bases in between. General observations from the study: Per a later analysis, HLA-associated TCR beta chains showed more clonal expansion than other, equally common TCR beta chains. 164 TCR beta chains were listed as cytomegalovirus-associated.

The PCR made use of 60 Vbeta and 13 Jbeta primers. TCRdb's table, derived via immunoSEQ multiplex PCR, lists solely in-frame clones and lacks some. The table has 100,000 to 150,000 clones, about 81% seen once. The sample taken for sequencing was PBMCs. J is TRBJ2-2 and V is TRBV7-9; D call uncertain. The receptor was derived from a man aged 35 to 55 in good health and CMV-seronegative. As DNA, the CDR3 is TGTGCCAGCAGCTTCATGGGCCCGAACACCGGGGAGCTGTTTTTT. Translated: CASSFMGPNTGELFF.